One and the same sample provided the 30 T cell receptor beta chains below, sequenced in a study of graft-versus-host responses after intestinal transplantation. To release intraepithelial and lamina propria lymphocytes, the graft tissue was processed. The table came from immunoSEQ multiplex PCR; TCRdb's copy has only in-frame clones and leaves some out. The sample consists of just over 15,000 clones, 70% to 85% of them appearing once. This material consisted of ileum tissue, taken 14 days after transplant. These receptors were obtained from a human patient who received an intestinal transplant, so some T cells may come from the graft donor.

V gene TRBV27 combines with J gene TRBJ2-7, with TRBD1 matching 8 bases. Germline V gene lookup returns CDR1 MNHEY and CDR2 SMNVEV (reference sequence). V lost 4 bases and J lost 2; bases outside the gene matches: 4. This CDR3 has 14 amino acids. CDR3 bases: TGTGCCAGCAGTTATAGGACAGGGCCCTACGAGCAGTACTTC. This gives the protein CASSYRTGPYEQYF.

The chain is built from TRBV6-5 and TRBJ1-1, with a weak D call TRBD1 (6 bases). Trimming shortened V by 11 bases and J by 5 bases, and 18 bases separated the two germline ends. The germline V gene has CDR1 MNHEY and CDR2 SVGAGI. The CDR3 runs 13 residues. In DNA, the CDR3 is TGTGCCGTCCAAGGGGGGTTAAGTACTGAAGCTTTCTTT. Translation gives CAVQGGLSTEAFF.

A single count supports this clone. The chain combines TRBV27 with TRBJ1-2, with 9 nucleotides matching TRBD1. Trimming cost V 5 bases and J 8 bases; bases outside gene matches: 6. The CDR3 spans 13 residues. Germline assignment: CDR1 MNHEY and CDR2 SMNVEV (reference sequence). The CDR3 sequence is CASSLGTGNGYTF. The CDR3 region has the DNA TGTGCCAGCAGTCTAGGGACAGGGAACGGCTACACCTTC.

The chain joins TRBV27 to TRBJ2-5; TRBD2 matches at 9 bases. CDR1 MNHEY and CDR2 SMNVEV come from the germline V gene (reference sequence). This CDR3 is 15 amino acids long. J lost 5 bases, V lost 3 bases, and 7 bases had no gene match. CDR3 in DNA: TGTGCCAGCAGTTTTGGCGGGGGGGGCGGTGAGACCCAGTACTTC. Residues: CASSFGGGGGETQYF.

This clone was seen just once. The chain couples TRBV5-1 to TRBJ2-2; D not resolved. This CDR3 has 13 amino acids. Trimming removed 0 bases at V and 6 bases at J, with 6 bases between. Germline loops: CDR1 SGHRS, CDR2 YFSETQ. In DNA, the CDR3 is TGCGCCAGCAGCTTGGCGGTATCCGGGGAGCTGTTTTTT. It codes for CASSLAVSGELFF. The full variable domain, its missing parts supplied by reference TRBV5-1 and TRBJ2-2, is KAGVTQTPRYLIKTRGQQVTLSCSPISGHRSVSWYQQTPGQGLQFLFEYFSETQRNKGNFPGRFSGRQFSNSRSEMNVSTLELGDSALYLCASSLAVSGELFFGEGSRLTVL.

The CDR3 is CASREREAYEQYF. CDR3 nucleotide sequence: TGTGCCAGCAGAGAGCGGGAGGCCTACGAGCAGTACTTC. The rearrangement uses TRBV2 and TRBJ2-7, with 9 bases that match TRBD2. V trimming: 6 bases; J trimming: 2 bases; junction bases outside the gene matches: 2. The CDR3 contains 13 residues. Germline CDR1 is SNHLY and CDR2 is FYNNEI.

V usage is TRBV7-9 and J usage is TRBJ2-1, with 7 bases fitting TRBD1. CDR1 SEHNR and CDR2 FQNEAQ come from the germline V gene (reference sequence). The CDR3 runs 12 residues. DNA for the CDR3: TGTGCACAGGGGAAGACCTACAATGAGCAGTTCTTC. As protein: CAQGKTYNEQFF.

The chain carries TRBV27 and TRBJ1-1, with no clear D. CDR1 is MNHEY and CDR2 is SMNVEV in the germline V gene (reference sequence). This CDR3 has 12 residues. V shed 8 bases and J shed 2 bases, with 9 bases lying between them. CDR3 residues: CASSPGNTEAFF. In DNA form, the CDR3 reads TGTGCCAGCTCCCCGGGAAACACTGAAGCTTTCTTT.

The chain couples TRBV27 to TRBJ2-5; D possibly uses TRBD1 or TRBD2 (5 bases each). Germline CDR1 reads MNHEY; CDR2 reads SMNVEV (reference sequence). Between the trimmed V and J ends, which lost 4 bases and 5 bases, there was a span of 14 bases. The CDR3 length is 14 residues. CDR3 coding DNA: TGTGCCAGCAGTTCGGGGCTTTCGAGGGAGACCCAGTACTTC. Protein product: CASSSGLSRETQYF.

This clone has just a few counts. The rearrangement uses TRBV6-5 and TRBJ2-1; weak D call: TRBD2 (6 bases). The V gene's germline CDR1 is MNHEY and CDR2 SVGAGI. The CDR3 consists of 16 residues. Trimming took off 0 bases at V and 7 bases at J, with 16 bases between the two ends. The CDR3 region has the DNA TGTGCCAGCAGTTACTCGACCGGGAGTGGTCAGAATGAGCAGTTCTTC. Translated, it gives CASSYSTGSGQNEQFF.

This clone was detected once. This chain links TRBV5-6 with TRBJ2-5; D is ambiguous. Per the germline V gene, CDR1 is SGHDT and CDR2 is YYEEEE. There are 15 residues in the CDR3. The V end was cut by 4 bases, the J end by 0 bases, with 13 bases between. CDR3 in amino acids: CASSLVSEYQETQYF. Written as DNA, the CDR3 is TGTGCCAGCAGCCTTGTATCTGAATACCAAGAGACCCAGTACTTC.

The chain recombines TRBV7-9 with TRBJ1-2, with D maybe TRBD1 (5 bases). V gave up 5 bases and J gave up 4 bases, with 17 bases separating them. Germline V CDR1 and CDR2: SEHNR, FQNEAQ (reference sequence). The CDR3 runs to 15 residues. The CDR3 loop reads CASSVGGGTPYGYTF. DNA for the CDR3: TGTGCCAGCAGCGTAGGAGGCGGGACTCCCTATGGCTACACCTTC.

This clone was counted a few times. The chain couples TRBV18 to TRBJ2-1, with 12 bases lining up with TRBD1. The CDR3 has 15 amino acids. V dropped 0 bases and J dropped 7; count of bases not matched to a gene: 1. CDR1 is KGHSH, CDR2 LQKENI, per germline. The CDR3 here is CASSPPGQGANEQFF. CDR3 nucleotide sequence: TGTGCCAGCTCACCACCGGGACAGGGGGCGAATGAGCAGTTCTTC.

The V gene is TRBV6-4, the J gene TRBJ1-6, with D unresolved. Trimming took off 4 bases at V and 5 bases at J, with 6 bases between the two ends. Germline assignment: CDR1 MRHNA and CDR2 SNTAGT. The CDR3 contains 13 residues. The CDR3 DNA is TGTGCCAGCAGTGCGGGTGATAATTCACCCCTCCACTTT. Its translation is CASSAGDNSPLHF.

Written as DNA, the CDR3 is TGTGCCAGCAACTCCGACCCTGGAAACACCATATATTTT. It specifies CASNSDPGNTIYF. The rearrangement joins TRBV6-1 to TRBJ1-3; D is uncertain. V dropped 7 bases and J dropped 2 bases, with 9 bases sitting between them. The CDR3 extends over 13 amino acids. CDR1 is MNHNS, CDR2 SASEGT, per germline.

This clone was seen a single time. The chain recombines TRBV25-1 with TRBJ1-1, with no clear D. Germline CDR1 MGHDK, CDR2 SYGVNS. The CDR3 contains 12 residues. With 8 bases removed from V and 1 base from J, the gap between germline ends came to 8 bases. CDR3 DNA: TGTGCCAGCTCTGGTGGGAACACTGAAGCTTTCTTT. It encodes CASSGGNTEAFF.

The chain couples TRBV25-1 to TRBJ1-1, with D perhaps TRBD1 (6 bases). The germline gives CDR1 MGHDK, CDR2 SYGVNS. CDR3 length: 12 amino acids. The V gene lost 4 bases and the J gene lost 11 bases, with 14 bases spanning the gap. CDR3: CASSGRGGGAFF. Here the CDR3 DNA reads TGTGCCAGCAGTGGCAGGGGAGGCGGCGCTTTCTTT.

This chain connects TRBV6-1 to TRBJ2-4; D ambiguous. CDR1 MNHNS and CDR2 SASEGT come from the germline V gene. V lost 8 bases and J 6 bases, leaving 11 bases between the germline ends. This CDR3 is built from 12 residues. The CDR3 DNA follows: TGTGCCAGCGGGGATGGGGTAAACATTCAGTACTTC. Translated, it gives CASGDGVNIQYF.

V usage is TRBV6-4 and J usage is TRBJ2-2, with a weak D call TRBD1 (6 bases). Germline V gene data show CDR1 as MRHNA and CDR2 as SNTAGT. CDR3 length: 14 residues. Trimming took 3 bases from V and 2 from J, leaving 7 bases between them. CDR3 nucleotide sequence: TGTGCCAGCAGTGAACAGGGCAACACCGGGGAGCTGTTTTTT. Protein product: CASSEQGNTGELFF.

The chain couples TRBV11-2 to TRBJ2-3, with TRBD2 matching 9 bases. There are 18 residues in the CDR3. Trimming removed 3 bases from V and 2 bases from J; junction bases left unmatched: 12. Germline assignment: CDR1 SGHAT and CDR2 FQNNGV. CDR3 protein: CASSFAVGLAQITDTQYF. In DNA form, the CDR3 reads TGTGCCAGCAGCTTCGCCGTTGGACTAGCGCAGATCACAGATACGCAGTATTTT.

The rearrangement joins TRBV5-5 to TRBJ2-5, with D uncertain. The V end was cut by 1 base, the J end by 5 bases, with 9 bases between. Germline CDR1 SGHKS, CDR2 YYEKEE (reference sequence). CDR3 size: 13 residues. The CDR3 reads CASSLPGVETQYF. The CDR3 region has the DNA TGTGCCAGCAGCTTGCCGGGCGTGGAGACCCAGTACTTC.

The CDR3 DNA follows: TGTGCCAGCAGCCCTAGCTCCCCTTTTAGCGAGCAGTACTTC. Residues: CASSPSSPFSEQYF. The V and J genes are TRBV11-2 and TRBJ2-7; maybe TRBD2 (5 bases). The CDR3 runs 14 residues. V was clipped by 5 bases and J by 6 bases, with 17 bases between them. CDR1 and CDR2 from the germline V gene are SGHAT and FQNNGV.

This chain connects TRBV28 to TRBJ1-2; no clear D gene. The CDR3 has 13 amino acids. Germline V gene sequence: CDR1 MDHEN, CDR2 SYDVKM. V lost 6 bases to trimming and J lost 12 bases, with 20 bases between them. The CDR3 DNA reads TGTGCCAGCAGCTCGGGGAGAGGAGACTCCCACACCTTC. Translating it yields CASSSGRGDSHTF.

The chain joins TRBV5-4 to TRBJ2-5, with TRBD2 as a possible D gene (6 bases). In germline, CDR1 is SGHNT, CDR2 YYREEE (reference sequence). V lost 6 bases to trimming and J lost 5 bases, with 14 bases between them. The CDR3 totals 13 residues. CDR3 loop: CASNSGVGETQYF. In nucleotides, the CDR3 is TGTGCCAGCAACTCGGGGGTCGGGGAGACCCAGTACTTC.

In this sample, this clone turned up a few times. V usage is TRBV5-6 and J usage is TRBJ1-2; no clear D gene. V lost 0 bases to trimming and J lost 8 bases, with 5 bases between them. Looked up from germline, CDR1 is SGHDT and CDR2 is YYEEEE. The CDR3 length is 11 residues. In nucleotides, the CDR3 is TGTGCCAGCAGCTTGGGGGAGGGCTACACCTTC. Encoded protein: CASSLGEGYTF.

The chain is built from TRBV21-1 and TRBJ2-7; the D call TRBD1 from the table was never checked on the DNA. TRBV21-1 represents a pseudogene. The CDR3 contains 16 residues. The CDR3 spells CASSARVLPKAYEQYF. In nucleotides, the CDR3 is TGTGCCAGCAGCGCCAGGGTCCTACCTAAGGCCTACGAGCAGTACTTC.

The rearrangement links TRBV19 to TRBJ2-1; 9 bases fit TRBD1. This CDR3 has 13 amino acids. Trimming cost V 5 bases and J 8 bases; bases outside gene matches: 4. Germline-derived CDR1 and CDR2 are LNHDA and SQIVND (reference sequence). This CDR3 is CASSWTGEYEQFF. CDR3 DNA: TGTGCCAGTAGTTGGACAGGGGAGTATGAGCAGTTCTTC. Looking up the rest from reference TRBV19 and TRBJ2-1 gives the full variable domain: DGGITQSPKYLFRKEGQNVTLSCEQNLNHDAMYWYRQDPGQGLRLIYYSQIVNDFQKGDIAEGYSVSREKKESFPLTVTSAQKNPTAFYLCASSWTGEYEQFFGPGTRLTVL.

DNA of the CDR3: TGTGCCAGCAGCCTGTCCAGGGACAGGGTTAATTCACCCCTCCACTTT. It codes for CASSLSRDRVNSPLHF. The chain uses TRBV11-2 and TRBJ1-6; TRBD1 agrees at 9 bases. The junction had 8 bases not matched to a gene; V was cut back by 5 bases and J by 6 bases. The CDR3 contains 16 residues. Germline V CDR1 and CDR2: SGHAT, FQNNGV.

The chain combines TRBV5-1 with TRBJ2-3; the D is unclear. The V and J ends lost 2 bases and 0 bases respectively, with 16 bases between them. This CDR3 comprises 17 residues. CDR1 SGHRS and CDR2 YFSETQ come from the germline V gene. CDR3 sequence: CASSFPMGPRSTDTQYF. In DNA form, the CDR3 reads TGCGCCAGCAGCTTTCCTATGGGCCCAAGGAGCACAGATACGCAGTATTTT.

The genes are TRBV7-9 and TRBJ1-3; D may be TRBD1 (5 bases). From germline, CDR1 is SEHNR and CDR2 FQNEAQ (reference sequence). V dropped 3 bases and J dropped 4 bases, with 10 bases sitting between them. The CDR3 extends over 14 amino acids. In DNA form, the CDR3 reads TGTGCCAGCAGCTTCAAGGGGCGGGGAAACACCATATATTTT. It translates to CASSFKGRGNTIYF.